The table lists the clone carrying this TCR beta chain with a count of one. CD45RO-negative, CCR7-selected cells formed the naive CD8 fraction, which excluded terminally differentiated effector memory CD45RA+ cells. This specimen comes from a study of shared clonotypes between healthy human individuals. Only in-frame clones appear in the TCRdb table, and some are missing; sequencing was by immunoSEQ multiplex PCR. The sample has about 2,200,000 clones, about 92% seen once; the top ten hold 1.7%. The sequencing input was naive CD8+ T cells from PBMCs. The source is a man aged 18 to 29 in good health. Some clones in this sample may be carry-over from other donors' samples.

The CDR3: CASRGVSRGYEQYF. Here the CDR3 DNA reads TGTGCCAGCAGGGGGGTGTCGAGGGGCTACGAGCAGTACTTC. The V and J genes are TRBV2 and TRBJ2-7; D assignment may be TRBD1 or TRBD2 (5 bases each). Germline CDR1 SNHLY, CDR2 FYNNEI. The CDR3 consists of 14 residues. V lost 6 bases and J 3 bases, leaving 15 bases between the germline ends. The full variable domain, completed using reference TRBV2 and TRBJ2-7, is EPEVTQTPSHQVTQMGQEVILRCVPISNHLYFYWYRQILGQKVEFLVSFYNNEISEKSEIFDDQFSVERPDGSNFTLKIRSTKLEDSAMYFCASRGVSRGYEQYFGPGTRLTVT.